There are a few counts of the clone carrying this TCR beta chain. Authors' data handling: Amplification with reference gene primers provided the estimates of nucleated cell counts. This table comes from immunoSEQ multiplex PCR, and its TCRdb copy is limited to in-frame clones, with some not included. Clone size and V and J calls were adopted from that table, with D and trimming inferred from the DNA. The sample lists 410,000 or so clones; around nine tenths were seen once. This specimen belongs to a study of blood T cell repertoires in COVID-19. Across the whole study: PBMCs, B-cell-depleted T cells, or T cells provided the cDNA or gDNA that made up the material.

Seattle's enrolled individuals joined amid active infection and were then monitored longitudinally. This CDR3 contains 14 residues. Trimming took 11 bases from V and 6 from J; bases not matched to a gene: 12. CDR1 is ENHRY and CDR2 is SYGVKD in the germline V gene. The rearrangement uses TRBV10-3 and TRBJ1-4; 7 positions match TRBD1. The sequenced material came from peripheral blood. This receptor was identified in a woman between 35 and 50 years old with COVID-19, enrolled during active disease. The CDR3 DNA follows: TGTGCCGCTGGACGAGGGGGCGCGGATGAAAAACTGTTTTTT. Encoded protein: CAAGRGGADEKLFF.